This is a list of T cell receptor beta chains from one sample in a study of blood T cell repertoires in COVID-19. Profiled with immunoSEQ multiplex PCR; TCRdb holds only in-frame clones, not every one. In the table there are over 100,000 clones, nearly 85% of which are singletons. Sequencing used peripheral blood. These receptors came from a woman in her forties or fifties with acute or convalescent COVID-19. Each CDR3 is given without its conserved first and last residue.

TRBJ2-7 TRBV3-1/TRBV3-2 ASSPRTSGSYEQY
TRBJ1-1 TRBV19 ASERREDTEAF
TRBJ1-4 TRBV6-1 ASSDGFNEKLF
TRBJ2-7 TRBV27 ASRQGFYEQY
TRBJ1-4 TRBV3-1/TRBV3-2 ASSQFGYEKLF
TRBJ1-3 TRBV6-5 ASRTGPLEHTIY
TRBJ1-2 TRBV5-8 ASSLWQGYYGYT
TRBJ2-1 TRBV9 ASSPRDSDGEQF
TRBJ1-2 TRBV2 ASSIQGSPYGYT
TRBJ2-2 TRBV5-4 ASSAPGGVRGELF
TRBJ1-1 TRBV24-1 ATSDSGQLNTEAF
TRBJ2-3 TRBV6-6 ASSPPRRLAGIDTQY
TRBJ2-7 TRBV5-4 ASSPNRERTYEQY
TRBJ2-5 TRBV5-4 ASSLVSGKETQY
TRBJ1-2 TRBV6-4 ASQLNSRGDGYT
TRBJ1-5 TRBV19 ASSTSRDSNQPQH
TRBJ1-1 TRBV15 ATSRDRWDSPKAF
TRBJ1-4 TRBV5-5 ASSLADRGNEKLF
TRBJ1-5 TRBV9 ASSVGGGTGQPQH
TRBJ1-2 TRBV5-1 ASSLNQGASYGYT
TRBJ1-2 TRBV19 ASQSGGRGYGYT
TRBJ1-1 TRBV11-3 ASSLDLRGLNTEAF
TRBJ2-2 TRBV5-1 ASSLARGPNTGELF
TRBJ2-3 TRBV5-1 ASSLVPGQGISTDTQY
TRBJ1-3 TRBV9 ASETGGEGNTIY
TRBJ2-1 TRBV3-1/TRBV3-2 ASSQARGGASNEQF
TRBJ1-1 TRBV7-6 ASSITGLTEAF
TRBJ2-6 TRBV18 ASSHSPSGANVLT
TRBJ1-1 TRBV19 ASSRGPRGTEAF
TRBJ1-1 TRBV6-5 ASATDRVNTEAF
TRBJ1-1 TRBV5-1 ASSLGAEAF
TRBJ2-1 TRBV24-1 ATSESGTGRDEQF
TRBJ2-1 TRBV28 ASGTGGAYNEQF
TRBJ1-4 TRBV9 ASSAYRGGDEKLF
TRBJ1-6 TRBV30 AWRGQGGVSPLH
TRBJ2-6 TRBV29-1 SALIGSGANVLT
TRBJ2-7 TRBV5-1 ASSPGTGAYEQY
TRBJ2-2 TRBV11-2 ASSFNRRTGELF
TRBJ1-2 TRBV28 ASSFAPQYGYT
TRBJ1-2 TRBV5-1 ASSPSTGAHGYT
TRBJ1-1 TRBV29-1 SSDTSNTEAF
TRBJ2-7 TRBV27 ASSTGLADHEQY
TRBJ1-1 TRBV5-1 ASSFGLRDSLPEAF
TRBJ1-2 TRBV15 ATSRVTAGSYGYT
TRBJ1-2 TRBV28 ASSVPGRGGLGGYT
TRBJ1-3 TRBV5-1 ASSADSIPGNTIY
TRBJ1-1 TRBV6-5 ASSPVGRATEAF
TRBJ2-7 TRBV6-6 ASSYGGRGPHEQY
TRBJ1-4 TRBV11-3 ASSLQGAATHREKLF